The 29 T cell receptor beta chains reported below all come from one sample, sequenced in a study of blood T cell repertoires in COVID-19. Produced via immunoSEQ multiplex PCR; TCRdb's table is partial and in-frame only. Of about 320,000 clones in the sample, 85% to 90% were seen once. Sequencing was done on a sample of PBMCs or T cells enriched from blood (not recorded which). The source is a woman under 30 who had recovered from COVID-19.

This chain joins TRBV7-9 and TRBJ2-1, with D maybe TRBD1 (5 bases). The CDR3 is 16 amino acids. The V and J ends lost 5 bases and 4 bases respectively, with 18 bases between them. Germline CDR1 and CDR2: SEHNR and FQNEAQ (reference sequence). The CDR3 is CASSTTLTATYNEQFF. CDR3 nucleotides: TGTGCCAGCAGCACAACCCTGACAGCCACGTACAATGAGCAGTTCTTC.

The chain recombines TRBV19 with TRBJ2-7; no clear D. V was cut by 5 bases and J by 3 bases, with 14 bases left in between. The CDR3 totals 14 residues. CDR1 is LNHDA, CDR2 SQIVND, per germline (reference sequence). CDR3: CASSLSRFSYEQYF. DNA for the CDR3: TGTGCCAGTAGTCTCTCCAGGTTCAGCTACGAGCAGTACTTC.

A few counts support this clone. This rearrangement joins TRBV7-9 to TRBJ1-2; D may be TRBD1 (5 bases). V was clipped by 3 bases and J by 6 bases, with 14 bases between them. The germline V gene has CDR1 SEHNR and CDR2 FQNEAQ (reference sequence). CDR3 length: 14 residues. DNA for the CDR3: TGTGCCAGCAGCTTGAGTTCGGGCAGGGATGGCTACACCTTC. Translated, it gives CASSLSSGRDGYTF. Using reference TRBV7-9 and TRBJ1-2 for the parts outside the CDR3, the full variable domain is DTGVSQNPRHKITKRGQNVTFRCDPISEHNRLYWYRQTLGQGPEFLTYFQNEAQLEKSRLLSDRFSAERPKGSFSTLEIQRTEQGDSAMYLCASSLSSGRDGYTFGSGTRLTVV.

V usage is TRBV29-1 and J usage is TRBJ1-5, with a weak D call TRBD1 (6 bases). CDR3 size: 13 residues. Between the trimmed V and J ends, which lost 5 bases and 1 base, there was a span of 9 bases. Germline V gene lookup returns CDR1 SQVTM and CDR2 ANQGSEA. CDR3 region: CSVSRGSNQPQHF. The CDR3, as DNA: TGCAGCGTTTCCAGGGGAAGCAATCAGCCCCAGCATTTT.

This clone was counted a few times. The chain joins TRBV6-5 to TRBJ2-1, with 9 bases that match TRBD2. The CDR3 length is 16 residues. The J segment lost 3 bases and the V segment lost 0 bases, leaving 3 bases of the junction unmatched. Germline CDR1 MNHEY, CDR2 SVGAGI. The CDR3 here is CASSYSTSGYYNEQFF. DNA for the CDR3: TGTGCCAGCAGTTACTCGACTAGCGGTTACTACAATGAGCAGTTCTTC.

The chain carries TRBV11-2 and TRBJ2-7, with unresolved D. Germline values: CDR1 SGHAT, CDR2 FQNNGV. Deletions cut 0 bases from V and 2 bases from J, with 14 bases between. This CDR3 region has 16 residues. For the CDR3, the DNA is TGTGCCAGCAGCTTAGATCGTGCGGAATTCACCTACGAGCAGTACTTC. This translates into CASSLDRAEFTYEQYF.

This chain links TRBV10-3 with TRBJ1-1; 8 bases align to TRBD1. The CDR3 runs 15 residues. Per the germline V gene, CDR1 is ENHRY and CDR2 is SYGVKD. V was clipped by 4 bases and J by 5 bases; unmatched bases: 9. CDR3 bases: TGTGCCATCAGTGTGGAAAACAGGGGGAGAACTGAAGCTTTCTTT. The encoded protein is CAISVENRGRTEAFF.

CDR3 residues: CASSLQAGEAFF. The CDR3 DNA is TGTGCCAGCAGTTTGCAGGCCGGAGAAGCTTTCTTT. This chain connects TRBV28 to TRBJ1-1; no clear D. Germline CDR1 MDHEN, CDR2 SYDVKM. The CDR3 totals 12 residues. V shed 3 bases and J shed 8 bases, with 10 bases lying between them.

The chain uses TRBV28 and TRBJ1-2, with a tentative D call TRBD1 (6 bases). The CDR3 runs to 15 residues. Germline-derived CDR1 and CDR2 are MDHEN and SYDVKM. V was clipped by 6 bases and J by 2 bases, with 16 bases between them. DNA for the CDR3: TGTGCCAGCAGCTCGGACGGACAGAACAACTATGGCTACACCTTC. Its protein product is CASSSDGQNNYGYTF.

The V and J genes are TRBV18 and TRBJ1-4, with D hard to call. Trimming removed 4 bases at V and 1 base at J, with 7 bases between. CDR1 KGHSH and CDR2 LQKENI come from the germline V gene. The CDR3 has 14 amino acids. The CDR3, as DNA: TGTGCCAGCTCACTGCGGGGAACTAATGAAAAACTGTTTTTT. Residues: CASSLRGTNEKLFF.

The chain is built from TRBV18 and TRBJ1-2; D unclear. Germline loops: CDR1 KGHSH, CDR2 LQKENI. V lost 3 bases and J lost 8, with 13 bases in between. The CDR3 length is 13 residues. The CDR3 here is CASSPGELVGYTF. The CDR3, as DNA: TGTGCCAGCTCACCCGGAGAGTTGGTAGGCTACACCTTC.

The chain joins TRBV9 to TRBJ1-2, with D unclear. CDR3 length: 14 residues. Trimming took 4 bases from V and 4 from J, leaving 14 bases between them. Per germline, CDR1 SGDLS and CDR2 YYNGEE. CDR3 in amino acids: CASSPEYGGYGYTF. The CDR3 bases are TGTGCCAGCAGCCCCGAATATGGCGGCTATGGCTACACCTTC.

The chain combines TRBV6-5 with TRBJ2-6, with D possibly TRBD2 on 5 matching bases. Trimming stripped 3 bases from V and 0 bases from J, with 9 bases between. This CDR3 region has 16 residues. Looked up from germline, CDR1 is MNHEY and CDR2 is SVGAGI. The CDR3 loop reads CASSYSGYSGANVLTF. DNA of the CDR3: TGTGCCAGCAGTTATTCGGGGTACTCTGGGGCCAACGTCCTGACTTTC.

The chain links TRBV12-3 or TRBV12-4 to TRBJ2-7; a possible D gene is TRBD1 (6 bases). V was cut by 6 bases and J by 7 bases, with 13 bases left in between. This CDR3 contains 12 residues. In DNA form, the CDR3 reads TGTGCCAGCAGCCCTATCCAGGGGGAGCAGTACTTC. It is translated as CASSPIQGEQYF.

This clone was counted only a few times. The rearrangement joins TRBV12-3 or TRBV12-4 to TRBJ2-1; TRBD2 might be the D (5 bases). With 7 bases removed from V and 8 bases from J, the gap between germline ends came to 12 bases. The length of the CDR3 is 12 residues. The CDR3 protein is CASTRGVYEQFF. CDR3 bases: TGTGCCAGCACTCGGGGAGTCTATGAGCAGTTCTTC.

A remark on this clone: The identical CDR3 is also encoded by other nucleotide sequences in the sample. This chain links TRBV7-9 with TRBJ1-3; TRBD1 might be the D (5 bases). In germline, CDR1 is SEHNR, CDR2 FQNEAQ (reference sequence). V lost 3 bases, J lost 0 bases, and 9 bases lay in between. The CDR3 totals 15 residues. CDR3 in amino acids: CASSLGTGSGNTIYF. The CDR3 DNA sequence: TGTGCCAGCAGCTTGGGAACAGGCTCTGGAAACACCATATATTTT.

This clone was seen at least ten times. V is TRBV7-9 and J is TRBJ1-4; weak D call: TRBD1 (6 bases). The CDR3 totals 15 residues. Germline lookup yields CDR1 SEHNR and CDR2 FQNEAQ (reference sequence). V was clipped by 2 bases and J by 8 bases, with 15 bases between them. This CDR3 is CASSLSRGVKEKLFF. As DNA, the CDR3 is TGTGCCAGCAGCTTAAGCAGGGGAGTAAAGGAAAAACTGTTTTTT.

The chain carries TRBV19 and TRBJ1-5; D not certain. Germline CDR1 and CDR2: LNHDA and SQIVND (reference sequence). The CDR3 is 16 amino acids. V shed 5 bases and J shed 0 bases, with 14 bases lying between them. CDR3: CASSLHPEISNQPQHF. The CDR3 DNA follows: TGTGCCAGTAGTCTACATCCGGAGATTAGCAATCAGCCCCAGCATTTT.

The CDR3 nucleotides read TGTGCCAGCAGCTTCGGAGGTCAGATGGGGGAGACCCAGTACTTC. This sequence encodes CASSFGGQMGETQYF. The rearrangement links TRBV5-4 to TRBJ2-5; the D gene is possibly TRBD2 (5 bases). This CDR3 is built from 15 residues. The germline V and J ends were trimmed by 2 bases and 5 bases, with 16 bases remaining between them. Germline CDR1 and CDR2: SGHNT and YYREEE (reference sequence).

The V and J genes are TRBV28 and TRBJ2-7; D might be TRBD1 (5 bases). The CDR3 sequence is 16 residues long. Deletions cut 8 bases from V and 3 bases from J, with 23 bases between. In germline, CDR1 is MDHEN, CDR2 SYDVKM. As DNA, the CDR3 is TGTGCCAGCCGGAAGCCTGGGGCAGGCTTTTACTACGAGCAGTACTTC. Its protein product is CASRKPGAGFYYEQYF.

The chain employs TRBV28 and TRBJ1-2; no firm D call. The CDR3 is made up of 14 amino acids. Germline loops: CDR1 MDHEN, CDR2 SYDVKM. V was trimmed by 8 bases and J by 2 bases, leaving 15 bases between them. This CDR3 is CASSLGSGNYGYTF. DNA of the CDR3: TGTGCCAGCTCCCTGGGGTCGGGAAACTATGGCTACACCTTC.

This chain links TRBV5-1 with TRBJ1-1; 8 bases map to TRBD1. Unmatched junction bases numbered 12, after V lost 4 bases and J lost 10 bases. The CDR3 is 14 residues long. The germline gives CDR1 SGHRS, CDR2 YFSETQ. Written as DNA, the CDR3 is TGCGCCAGCAGCCCTGGACAGGGAATTTCTACAGCTTTCTTT. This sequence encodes CASSPGQGISTAFF.

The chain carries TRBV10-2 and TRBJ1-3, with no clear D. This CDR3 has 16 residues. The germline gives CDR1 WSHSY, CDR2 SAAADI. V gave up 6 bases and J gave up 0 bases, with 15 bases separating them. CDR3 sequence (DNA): TGCGCCAGCAGACCGACTCTCCGAAGCTCTGGAAACACCATATATTTT. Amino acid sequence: CASRPTLRSSGNTIYF.

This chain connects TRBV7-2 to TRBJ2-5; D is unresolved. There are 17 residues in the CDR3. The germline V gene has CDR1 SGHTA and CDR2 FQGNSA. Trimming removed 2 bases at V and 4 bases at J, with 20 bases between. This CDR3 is CASSLQARSDFAETQYF. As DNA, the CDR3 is TGTGCCAGCAGCTTACAGGCGCGTTCAGATTTTGCAGAGACCCAGTACTTC.

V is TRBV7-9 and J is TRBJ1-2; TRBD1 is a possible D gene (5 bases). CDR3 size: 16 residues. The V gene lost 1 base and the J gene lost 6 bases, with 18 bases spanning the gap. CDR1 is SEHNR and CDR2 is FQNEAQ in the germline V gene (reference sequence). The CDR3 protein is CASSLDVQALPDGYTF. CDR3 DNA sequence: TGTGCCAGCAGCTTAGACGTACAGGCCCTCCCAGATGGCTACACCTTC.

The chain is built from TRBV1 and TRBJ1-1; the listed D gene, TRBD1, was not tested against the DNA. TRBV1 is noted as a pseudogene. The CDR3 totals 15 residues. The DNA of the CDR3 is TGCACCAGCAGGGGGACAGGGGACCCGAACACTGAAGCTTTCTTT. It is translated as CTSRGTGDPNTEAFF.

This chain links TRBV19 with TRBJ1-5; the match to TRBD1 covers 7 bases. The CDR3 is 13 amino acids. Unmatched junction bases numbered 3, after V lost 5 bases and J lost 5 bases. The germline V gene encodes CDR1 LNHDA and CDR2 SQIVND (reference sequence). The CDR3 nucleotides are TGTGCCAGTAGTTCCCAGGGGGATCAGCCCCAGCATTTT. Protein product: CASSSQGDQPQHF.

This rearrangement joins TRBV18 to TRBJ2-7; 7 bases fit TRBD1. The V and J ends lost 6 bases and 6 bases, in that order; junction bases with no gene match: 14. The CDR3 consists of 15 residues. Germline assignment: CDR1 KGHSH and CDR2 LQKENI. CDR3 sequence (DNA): TGTGCCAGCTCTCCCACCGGGACAGTACGGGCCGAGCAGTACTTC. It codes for CASSPTGTVRAEQYF.

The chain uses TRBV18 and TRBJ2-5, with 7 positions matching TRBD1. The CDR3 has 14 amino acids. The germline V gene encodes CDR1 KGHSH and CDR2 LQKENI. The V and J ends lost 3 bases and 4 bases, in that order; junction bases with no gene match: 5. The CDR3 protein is CASSPTGKGETQYF. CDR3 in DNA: TGTGCCAGCTCACCGACAGGGAAAGGAGAGACCCAGTACTTC. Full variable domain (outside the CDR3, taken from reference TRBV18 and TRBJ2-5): NAGVMQNPRHLVRRRGQEARLRCSPMKGHSHVYWYRQLPEEGLKFMVYLQKENIIDESGMPKERFSAEFPKEGPSILRIQQVVRGDSAAYFCASSPTGKGETQYFGPGTRLLVL.